This is a list of T cell receptor beta chains from one sample in a study of human T cells and chemical hapten exposure. MiXCR, run by TCRdb on the RACE reads, gives a single entry per CDR3 protein. The sample lists about 84,000 distinct CDR3 sequences; 11% were seen once. Sample: whole blood, taken in connection with sensitization to the hapten diphenylcyclopropenone (DPC). The origin of the receptors is a woman aged 45-65 years with alopecia areata. Some clones in this sample may be carry-over from other donors' samples. Each CDR3 is given with its conserved first and last residue. The D gene is left open where the match is weak. Clone size is given for some rows only: seen once, a few or many times, or a class if the clone is expanded.

j_call clone_size v_call d_call cdr3_aa cdr3_nt
TRBJ2-1 . TRBV5-6 . CASSKYTEQFF TGTGCCAGCAGTAAGTACACTGAGCAGTTCTTC
TRBJ2-7 . TRBV12-3/TRBV12-4 TRBD2 CASSKSGNAKASQYF TGTGCCAGCAGCAAGAGCGGGAACGCGAAGGCGTCGCAGTACTTC
TRBJ2-3 many TRBV5-1 . CASSQLRTPDTQYF TGCGCCAGCAGCCAACTGCGCACGCCAGATACGCAGTATTTT
TRBJ2-7 few TRBV18 . CASSPDRAYEQYF TGTGCCAGCTCTCCGGACCGCGCCTACGAGCAGTACTTC
TRBJ2-7 few TRBV29-1 . CSVRRNSYEQYF TGCAGCGTTCGCCGAAACTCCTACGAGCAGTACTTC
TRBJ2-2 many TRBV27 TRBD2 CASSFRLAGGNTGELFF TGTGCCAGCAGTTTTCGGCTAGCGGGAGGGAACACCGGGGAGCTGTTTTTT
TRBJ2-2 . TRBV12-3/TRBV12-4 TRBD1 CASNPGQGWTTGELFF TGTGCCAGCAACCCGGGACAGGGGTGGACCACCGGGGAGCTGTTTTTT
TRBJ2-7 few TRBV20-1 . CSAREPGSSYEQYF TGCAGTGCTAGAGAGCCAGGGAGCTCCTACGAGCAGTACTTC
TRBJ1-4 few TRBV7-9 . CASSIPRGLGEKLFF TGTGCCAGCAGCATCCCCCGGGGTCTGGGGGAAAAACTGTTTTTT
TRBJ2-3 many TRBV7-9 . CASTRGGTDTQYF TGTGCCAGCACCCGAGGGGGCACAGATACGCAGTATTTT
TRBJ2-7 . TRBV18 . CASSSTPEQYF TGTGCCAGCTCCTCTACGCCCGAGCAGTACTTC